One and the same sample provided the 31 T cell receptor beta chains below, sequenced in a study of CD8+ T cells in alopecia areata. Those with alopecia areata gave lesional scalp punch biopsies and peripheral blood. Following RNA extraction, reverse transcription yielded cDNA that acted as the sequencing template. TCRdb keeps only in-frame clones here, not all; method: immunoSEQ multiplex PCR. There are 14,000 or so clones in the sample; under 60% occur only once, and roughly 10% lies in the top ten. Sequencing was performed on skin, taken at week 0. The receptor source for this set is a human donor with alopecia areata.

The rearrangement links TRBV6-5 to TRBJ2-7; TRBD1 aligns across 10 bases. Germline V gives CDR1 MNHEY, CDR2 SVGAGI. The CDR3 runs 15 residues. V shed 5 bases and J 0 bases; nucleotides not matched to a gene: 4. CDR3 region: CASSGQGELSYEQYF. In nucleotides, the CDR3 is TGTGCCAGCAGTGGACAGGGGGAGCTCTCCTACGAGCAGTACTTC.

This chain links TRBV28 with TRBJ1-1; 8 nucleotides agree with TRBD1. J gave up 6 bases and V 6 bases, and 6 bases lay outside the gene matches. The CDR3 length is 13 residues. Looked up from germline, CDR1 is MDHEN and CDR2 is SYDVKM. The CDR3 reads CASRSGGRSEAFF. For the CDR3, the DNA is TGTGCCAGCAGGTCAGGGGGCCGGTCTGAAGCTTTCTTT.

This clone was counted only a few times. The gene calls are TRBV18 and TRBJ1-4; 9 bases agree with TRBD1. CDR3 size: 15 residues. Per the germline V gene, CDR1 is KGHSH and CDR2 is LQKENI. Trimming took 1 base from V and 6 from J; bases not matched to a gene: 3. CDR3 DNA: TGTGCCAGCTCACCACGCCGGGACAGGGATGAAAAACTGTTTTTT. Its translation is CASSPRRDRDEKLFF.

The CDR3: CASSSSWTGSVNGYTF. CDR3 coding DNA: TGTGCCAGCAGTTCTTCCTGGACAGGAAGTGTTAATGGCTACACCTTC. The chain uses TRBV6-5 and TRBJ1-2, with 7 bases lining up with TRBD1. CDR3 size: 16 residues. With 4 bases clipped from V and 6 bases from J, the junction kept 14 bases outside the gene matches. Germline V lookup: CDR1 MNHEY, CDR2 SVGAGI.

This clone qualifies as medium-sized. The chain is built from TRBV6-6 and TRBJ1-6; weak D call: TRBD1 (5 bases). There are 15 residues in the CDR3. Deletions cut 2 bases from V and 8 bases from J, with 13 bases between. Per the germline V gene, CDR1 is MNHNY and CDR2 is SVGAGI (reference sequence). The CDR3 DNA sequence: TGTGCCAGCAGTTACCGCAAAAGGGGAGATTCACCCCTCCACTTT. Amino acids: CASSYRKRGDSPLHF.

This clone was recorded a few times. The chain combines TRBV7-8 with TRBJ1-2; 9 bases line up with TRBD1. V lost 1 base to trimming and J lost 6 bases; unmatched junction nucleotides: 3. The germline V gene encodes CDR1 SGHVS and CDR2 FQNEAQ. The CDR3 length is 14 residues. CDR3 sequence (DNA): TGTGCCAGCAGCTTAGTAGGGACAGGGAATGGCTACACCTTC. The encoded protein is CASSLVGTGNGYTF.

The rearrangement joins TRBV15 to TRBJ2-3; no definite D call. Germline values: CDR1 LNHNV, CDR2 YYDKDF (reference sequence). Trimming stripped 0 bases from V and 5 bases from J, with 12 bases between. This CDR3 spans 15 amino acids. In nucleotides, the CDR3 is TGTGCCACCAGCAGAGACCCCGAAGTGGGAGATACGCAGTATTTT. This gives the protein CATSRDPEVGDTQYF. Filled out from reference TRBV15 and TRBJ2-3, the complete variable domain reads DAMVIQNPRYQVTQFGKPVTLSCSQTLNHNVMYWYQQKSSQAPKLLFHYYDKDFNNEADTPDNFQSRRPNTSFCFLDIRSPGLGDTAMYLCATSRDPEVGDTQYFGPGTRLTVL.

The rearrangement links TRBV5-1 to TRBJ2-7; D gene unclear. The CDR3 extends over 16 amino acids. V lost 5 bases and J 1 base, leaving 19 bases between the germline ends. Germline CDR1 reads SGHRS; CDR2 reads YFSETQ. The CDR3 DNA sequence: TGCGCCAGCAGGCTCTTGTTGGCTAGTGAGTCCTACGAGCAGTACTTC. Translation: CASRLLLASESYEQYF.

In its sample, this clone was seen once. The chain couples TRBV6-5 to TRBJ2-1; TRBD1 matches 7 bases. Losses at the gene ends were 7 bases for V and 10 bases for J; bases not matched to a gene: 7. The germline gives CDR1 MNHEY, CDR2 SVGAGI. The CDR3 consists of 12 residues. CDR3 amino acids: CASKTTRGEQFF. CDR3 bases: TGTGCCAGCAAAACAACCAGGGGGGAGCAGTTCTTC.

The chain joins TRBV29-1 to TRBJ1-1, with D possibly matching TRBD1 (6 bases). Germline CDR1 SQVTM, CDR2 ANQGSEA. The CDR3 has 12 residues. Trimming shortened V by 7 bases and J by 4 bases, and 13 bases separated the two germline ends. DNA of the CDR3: TGCAGCGCTGCCCCGGGGGCCACTGAAGCTTTCTTT. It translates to CSAAPGATEAFF.

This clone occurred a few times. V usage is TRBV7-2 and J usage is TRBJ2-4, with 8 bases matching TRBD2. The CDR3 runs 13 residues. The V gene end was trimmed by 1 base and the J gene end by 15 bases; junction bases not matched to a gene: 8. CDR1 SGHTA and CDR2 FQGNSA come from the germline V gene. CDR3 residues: CASSLEGLESRYF. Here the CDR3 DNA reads TGTGCCAGCAGCTTAGAGGGACTAGAGTCTCGGTACTTC.

CDR3 amino acids: CASSEALLWDGNQPQHF. The CDR3 coding sequence is TGTGCCAGCAGTGAAGCGCTTTTGTGGGACGGCAATCAGCCCCAGCATTTT. The rearrangement links TRBV2 to TRBJ1-5, with a tentative D call TRBD1 (5 bases). V was pared by 0 bases and J by 2 bases, with 14 bases between. The germline V gene encodes CDR1 SNHLY and CDR2 FYNNEI. The CDR3 spans 17 residues.

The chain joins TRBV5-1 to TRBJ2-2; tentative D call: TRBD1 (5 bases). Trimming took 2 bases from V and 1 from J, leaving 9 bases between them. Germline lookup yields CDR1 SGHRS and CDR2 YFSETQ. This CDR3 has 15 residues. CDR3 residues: CASSFAGQNTGELFF. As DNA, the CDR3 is TGCGCCAGCAGCTTTGCCGGACAGAACACCGGGGAGCTGTTTTTT.

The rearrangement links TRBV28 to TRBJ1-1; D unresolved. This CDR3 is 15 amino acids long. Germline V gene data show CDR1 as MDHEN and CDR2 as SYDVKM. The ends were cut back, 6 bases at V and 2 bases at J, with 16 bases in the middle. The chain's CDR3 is CASRDSTPFNTEAFF. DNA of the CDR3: TGTGCCAGCAGGGACTCGACACCGTTTAACACTGAAGCTTTCTTT.

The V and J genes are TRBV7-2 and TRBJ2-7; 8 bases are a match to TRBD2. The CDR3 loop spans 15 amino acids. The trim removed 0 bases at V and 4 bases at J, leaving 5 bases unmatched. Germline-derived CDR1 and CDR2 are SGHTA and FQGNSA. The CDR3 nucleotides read TGTGCCAGCAGCTTAGCAACGGGGGGGCCGTACGAGCAGTACTTC. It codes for CASSLATGGPYEQYF. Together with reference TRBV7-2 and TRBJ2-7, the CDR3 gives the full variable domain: GAGVSQSPSNKVTEKGKDVELRCDPISGHTALYWYRQSLGQGLEFLIYFQGNSAPDKSGLPSDRFSAERTGGSVSTLTIQRTQQEDSAVYLCASSLATGGPYEQYFGPGTRLTVT.

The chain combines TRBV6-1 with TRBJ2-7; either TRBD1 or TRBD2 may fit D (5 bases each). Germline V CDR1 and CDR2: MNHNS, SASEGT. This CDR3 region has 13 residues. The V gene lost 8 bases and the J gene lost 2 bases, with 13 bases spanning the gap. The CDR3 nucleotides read TGTGCCAGCCACCGGGACGGGACCTACGAGCAGTACTTC. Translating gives CASHRDGTYEQYF.

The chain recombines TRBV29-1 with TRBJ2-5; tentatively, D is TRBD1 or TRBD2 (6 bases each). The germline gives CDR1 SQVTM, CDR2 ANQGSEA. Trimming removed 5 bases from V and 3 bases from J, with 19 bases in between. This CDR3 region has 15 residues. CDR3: CSVKVSGAPEETQYF. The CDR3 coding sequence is TGCAGCGTTAAGGTATCGGGGGCGCCAGAAGAGACCCAGTACTTC. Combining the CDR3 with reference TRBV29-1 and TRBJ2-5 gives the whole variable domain SAVISQKPSRDICQRGTSLTIQCQVDSQVTMMFWYRQQPGQSLTLIATANQGSEATYESGFVIDKFPISRPNLTFSTLTVSNMSPEDSSIYLCSVKVSGAPEETQYFGPGTRLLVL.

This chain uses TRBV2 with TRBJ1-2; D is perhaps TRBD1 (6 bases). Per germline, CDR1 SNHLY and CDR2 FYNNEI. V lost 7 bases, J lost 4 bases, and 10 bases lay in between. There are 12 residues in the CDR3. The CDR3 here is CASMWGLYGYTF. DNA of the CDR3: TGTGCCAGCATGTGGGGGCTCTATGGCTACACCTTC. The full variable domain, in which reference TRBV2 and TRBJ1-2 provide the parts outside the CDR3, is EPEVTQTPSHQVTQMGQEVILRCVPISNHLYFYWYRQILGQKVEFLVSFYNNEISEKSEIFDDQFSVERPDGSNFTLKIRSTKLEDSAMYFCASMWGLYGYTFGSGTRLTVV.

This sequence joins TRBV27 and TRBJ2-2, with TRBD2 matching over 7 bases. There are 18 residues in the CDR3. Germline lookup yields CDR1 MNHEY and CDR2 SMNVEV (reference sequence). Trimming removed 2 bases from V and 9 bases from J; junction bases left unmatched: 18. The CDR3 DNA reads TGTGCCAGCAGTTTAACTAGGACTAGGGGCCTCTTTCTCCGGGAGCTGTTTTTT. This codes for CASSLTRTRGLFLRELFF.

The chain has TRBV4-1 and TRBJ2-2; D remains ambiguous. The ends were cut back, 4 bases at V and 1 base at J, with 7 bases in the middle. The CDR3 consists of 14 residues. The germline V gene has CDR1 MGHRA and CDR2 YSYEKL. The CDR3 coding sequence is TGCGCCAGCAGCCGTCTATTGAACACCGGGGAGCTGTTTTTT. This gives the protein CASSRLLNTGELFF.

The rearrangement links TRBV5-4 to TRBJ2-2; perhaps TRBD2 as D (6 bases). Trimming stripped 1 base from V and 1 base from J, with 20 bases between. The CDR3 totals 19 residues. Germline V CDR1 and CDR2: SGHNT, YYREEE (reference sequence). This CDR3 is CASSLPAGRPEGNTGELFF. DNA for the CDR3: TGTGCCAGCAGCTTGCCCGCGGGACGCCCTGAGGGGAACACCGGGGAGCTGTTTTTT.

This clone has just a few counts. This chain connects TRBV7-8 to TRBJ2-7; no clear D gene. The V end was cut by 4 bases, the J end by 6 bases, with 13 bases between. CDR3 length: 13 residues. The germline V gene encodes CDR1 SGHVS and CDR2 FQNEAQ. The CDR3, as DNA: TGTGCCAGCAGCTACCTTGGTAGACCCGAGCAGTACTTC. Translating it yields CASSYLGRPEQYF.

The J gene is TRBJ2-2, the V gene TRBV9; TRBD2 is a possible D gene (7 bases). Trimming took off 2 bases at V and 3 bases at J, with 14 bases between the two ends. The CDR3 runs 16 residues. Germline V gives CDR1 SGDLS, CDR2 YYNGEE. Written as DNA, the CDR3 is TGTGCCAGCAGCGTGGGAGGGGGTAGGCACACCGGGGAGCTGTTTTTT. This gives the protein CASSVGGGRHTGELFF.

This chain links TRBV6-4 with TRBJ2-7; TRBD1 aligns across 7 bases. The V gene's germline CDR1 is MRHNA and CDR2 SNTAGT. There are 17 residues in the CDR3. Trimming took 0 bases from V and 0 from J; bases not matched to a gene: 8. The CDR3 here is CASSDSPWDSNSYEQYF. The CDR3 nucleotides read TGTGCCAGCAGTGACTCCCCCTGGGACAGCAACTCCTACGAGCAGTACTTC.

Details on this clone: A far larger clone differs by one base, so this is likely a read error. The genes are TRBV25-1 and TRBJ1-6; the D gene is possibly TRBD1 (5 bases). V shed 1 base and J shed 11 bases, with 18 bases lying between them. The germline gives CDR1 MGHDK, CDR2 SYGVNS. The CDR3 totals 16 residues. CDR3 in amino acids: CASSEWEGRGNPPLHF. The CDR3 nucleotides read TGTGCCAGCAGTGAATGGGAGGGCCGGGGGAATCCACCCCTCCACTTT.

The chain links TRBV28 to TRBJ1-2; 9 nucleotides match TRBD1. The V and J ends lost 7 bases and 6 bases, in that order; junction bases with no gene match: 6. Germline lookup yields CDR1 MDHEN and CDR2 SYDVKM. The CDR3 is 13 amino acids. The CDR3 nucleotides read TGTGCCAGCAATCTACAGGGGGCGGATGGCTACACCTTC. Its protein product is CASNLQGADGYTF.

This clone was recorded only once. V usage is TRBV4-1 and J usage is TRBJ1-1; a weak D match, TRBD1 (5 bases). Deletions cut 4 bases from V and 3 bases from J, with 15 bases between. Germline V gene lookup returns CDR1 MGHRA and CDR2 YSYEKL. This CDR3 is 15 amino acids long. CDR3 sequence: CASSRIPGPYTEAFF. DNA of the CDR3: TGCGCCAGCAGCCGAATTCCGGGACCTTACACTGAAGCTTTCTTT.

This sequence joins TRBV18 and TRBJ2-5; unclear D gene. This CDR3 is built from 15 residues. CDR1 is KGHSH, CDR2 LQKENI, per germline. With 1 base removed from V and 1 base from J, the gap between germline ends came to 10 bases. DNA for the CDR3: TGTGCCAGCTCACCACTAGGTCAAAGCCAAGAGACCCAGTACTTC. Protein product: CASSPLGQSQETQYF.

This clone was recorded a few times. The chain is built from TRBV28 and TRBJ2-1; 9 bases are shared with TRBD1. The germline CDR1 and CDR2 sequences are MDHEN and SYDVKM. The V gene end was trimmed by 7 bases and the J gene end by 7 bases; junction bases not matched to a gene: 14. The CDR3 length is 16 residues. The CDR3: CASTLMGDRDRNEQFF. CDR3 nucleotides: TGTGCCAGCACCCTCATGGGGGACAGGGATCGAAATGAGCAGTTCTTC.

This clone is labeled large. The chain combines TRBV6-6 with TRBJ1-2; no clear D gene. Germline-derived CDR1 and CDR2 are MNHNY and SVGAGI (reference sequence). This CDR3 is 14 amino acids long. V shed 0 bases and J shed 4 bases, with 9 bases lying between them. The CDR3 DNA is TGTGCCAGCAGTTACTCGAAAGATTTCTATGGCTACACCTTC. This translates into CASSYSKDFYGYTF.

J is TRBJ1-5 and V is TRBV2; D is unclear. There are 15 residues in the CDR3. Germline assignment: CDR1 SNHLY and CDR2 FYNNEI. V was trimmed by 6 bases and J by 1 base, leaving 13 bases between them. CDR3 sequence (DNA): TGTGCCAGCAGGCCGAGGTGGCAGAGCAATCAGCCCCAGCATTTT. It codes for CASRPRWQSNQPQHF.